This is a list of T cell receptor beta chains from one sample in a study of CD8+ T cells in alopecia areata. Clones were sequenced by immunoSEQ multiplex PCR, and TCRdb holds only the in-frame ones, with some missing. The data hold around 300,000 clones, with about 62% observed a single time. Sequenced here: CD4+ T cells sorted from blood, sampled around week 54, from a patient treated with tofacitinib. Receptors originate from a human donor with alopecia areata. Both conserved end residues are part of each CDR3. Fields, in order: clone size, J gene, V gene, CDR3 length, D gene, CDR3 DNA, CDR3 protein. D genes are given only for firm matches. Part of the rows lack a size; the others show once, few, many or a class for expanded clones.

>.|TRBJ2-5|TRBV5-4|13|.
TGTGCCAGCAGTCCTGGTGCGGAAGAGACCCAGTACTTC
CASSPGAEETQYF
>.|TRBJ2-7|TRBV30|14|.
TGTGCCTGGCGATCCCTGGGCCGTCCCTACGAGCAGTACTTC
CAWRSLGRPYEQYF
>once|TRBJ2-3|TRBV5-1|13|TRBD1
TGCGCCAGCAGCTCGCAGGGGGCAGATACGCAGTATTTT
CASSSQGADTQYF
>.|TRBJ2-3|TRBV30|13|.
TGTGCCTGGAGTACGGGGGGCACAGATACGCAGTATTTT
CAWSTGGTDTQYF
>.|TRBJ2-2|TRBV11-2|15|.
TGTGCCAGCAGCTTAGTCCCAGGGTCGGGCGGGGAGCTGTTTTTT
CASSLVPGSGGELFF
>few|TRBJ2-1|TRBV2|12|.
TGTGCCAGCAGCACAGGGAGCAATGAGCAGTTCTTC
CASSTGSNEQFF
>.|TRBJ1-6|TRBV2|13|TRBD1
TGTGCCAGCAGTGGTGACAGGGGTTCACCCCTCCACTTT
CASSGDRGSPLHF
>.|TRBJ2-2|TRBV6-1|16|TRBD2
TGTGCCAGCAGTGAAGCGCTAGCGGGGGGGCCCGGGGAGCTGTTTTTT
CASSEALAGGPGELFF
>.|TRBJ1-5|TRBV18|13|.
TGTGCCAGCTCAGGGGGTCAAGATCAGCCCCAGCATTTT
CASSGGQDQPQHF
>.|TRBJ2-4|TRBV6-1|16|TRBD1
TGTGCCAGCAGTGATAGGGGGCTAACGGCCAAAAACATTCAGTACTTC
CASSDRGLTAKNIQYF
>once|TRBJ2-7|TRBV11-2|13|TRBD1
TGTGCCAGCACCGAGGACAGGTCCTACGAGCAGTACTTC
CASTEDRSYEQYF
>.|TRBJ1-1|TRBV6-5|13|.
TGTGCCATAGCAGACAGAAGTGGCACTGAAGCTTTCTTT
CAIADRSGTEAFF
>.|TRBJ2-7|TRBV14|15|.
TGTGCCAGCAGCCAAGATGTGCCGGCCTCCAATGAGCAGTACTTC
CASSQDVPASNEQYF
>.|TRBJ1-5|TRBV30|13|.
TGTGCCTGGAGTATGGGGGTAGATCAGCCCCAGCATTTT
CAWSMGVDQPQHF
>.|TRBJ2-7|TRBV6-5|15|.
TGTGCCAGCAGTACAGGGACTTACCCGACCTACGAGCAGTACTTC
CASSTGTYPTYEQYF
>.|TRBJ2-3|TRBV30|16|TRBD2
TGTGCCTGGAGTGGAGAGCGGGGGGCCTCTCTAGATACGCAGTATTTT
CAWSGERGASLDTQYF
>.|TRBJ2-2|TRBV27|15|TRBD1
TGTGCCAGCAGTTTACCGGACAGGGTCGCCGGGGAGCTGTTTTTT
CASSLPDRVAGELFF
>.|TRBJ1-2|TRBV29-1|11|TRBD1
TGCAGCATCCAGGGGGCGGAGGGCTACACCTTC
CSIQGAEGYTF
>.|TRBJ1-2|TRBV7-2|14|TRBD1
TGTGCCAGCAGCCTGGGGACAGGCATTGGGGACTACACCTTC
CASSLGTGIGDYTF
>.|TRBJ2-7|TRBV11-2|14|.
TGTGCCAGCAGCTTAGATCAGTGGAGGGAAGGGCAGTACTTC
CASSLDQWREGQYF
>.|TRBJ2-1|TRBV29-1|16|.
TGCAGCGTTGAAAGGAAGGGTACATTTCCCTACAATGAGCAGTTCTTC
CSVERKGTFPYNEQFF
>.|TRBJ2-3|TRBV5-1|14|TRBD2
TGCGCCAGCCAGGGAGGGTTGAGCACAGATACGCAGTATTTT
CASQGGLSTDTQYF
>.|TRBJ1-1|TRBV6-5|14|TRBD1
TGTGCCAGCACCAGGACAGGGTTGATCACTGAAGCTTTCTTT
CASTRTGLITEAFF
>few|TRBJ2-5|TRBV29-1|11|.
TGCAGCGTTTTGGGTTCGGAGACCCAGTACTTC
CSVLGSETQYF
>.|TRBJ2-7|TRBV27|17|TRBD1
TGTGCCACCGCCCGACGGAACCTCCGGGACAGGGGCAACGAGCAGTACTTC
CATARRNLRDRGNEQYF